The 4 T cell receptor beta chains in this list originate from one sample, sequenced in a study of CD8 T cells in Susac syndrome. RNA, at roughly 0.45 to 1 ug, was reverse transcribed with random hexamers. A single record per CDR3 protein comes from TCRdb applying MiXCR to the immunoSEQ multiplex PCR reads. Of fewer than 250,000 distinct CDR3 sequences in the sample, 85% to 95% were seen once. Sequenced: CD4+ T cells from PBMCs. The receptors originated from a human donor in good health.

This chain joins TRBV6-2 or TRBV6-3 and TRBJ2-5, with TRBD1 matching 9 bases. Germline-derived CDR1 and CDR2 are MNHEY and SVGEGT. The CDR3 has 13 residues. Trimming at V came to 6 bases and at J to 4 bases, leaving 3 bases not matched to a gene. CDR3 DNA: TGTGCCAGCAGGCAGACAGGGGGAGAGACCCAGTACTTC. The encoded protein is CASRQTGGETQYF.

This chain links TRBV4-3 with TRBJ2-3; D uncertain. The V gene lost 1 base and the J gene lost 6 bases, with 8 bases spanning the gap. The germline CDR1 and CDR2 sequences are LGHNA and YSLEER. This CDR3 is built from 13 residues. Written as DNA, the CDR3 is TGCGCCAGCAGCCAAGCCGACGCCGATACGCAGTATTTT. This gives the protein CASSQADADTQYF.

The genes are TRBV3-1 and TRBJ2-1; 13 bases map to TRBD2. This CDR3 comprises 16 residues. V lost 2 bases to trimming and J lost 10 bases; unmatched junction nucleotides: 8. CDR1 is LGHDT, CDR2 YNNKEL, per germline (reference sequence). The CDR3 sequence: CASSQLRTSGGGEQFF. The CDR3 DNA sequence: TGTGCCAGCAGCCAATTGCGGACTAGCGGGGGCGGAGAGCAGTTCTTC.

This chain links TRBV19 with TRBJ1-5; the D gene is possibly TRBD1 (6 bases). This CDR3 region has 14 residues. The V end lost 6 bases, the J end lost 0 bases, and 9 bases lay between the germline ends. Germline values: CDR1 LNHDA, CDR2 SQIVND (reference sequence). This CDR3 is CASRQGNSNQPQHF. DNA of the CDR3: TGTGCCAGTAGACAGGGAAATAGCAATCAGCCCCAGCATTTT.